The clone carrying this TCR beta chain was observed a few times. What it binds is unknown. V lost 1 base, J lost 4 bases, and 11 bases lay in between. This CDR3 is 14 amino acids long. CDR1 is SGHDT, CDR2 YYEEEE, per germline. These data belong to a study of T cell repertoires in aging, cancer and after chemotherapy. Study-wide context: Over several months to years, re-sampled healthy donor repertoires clearly shared clones.

TCR beta rearrangements were amplified from peripheral blood genomic DNA. Study-wide results and limits: Age-matched healthy donors had significantly more diverse, less clonal blood TCR repertoires than untreated cancer patients. Healthy donors lost TCR diversity with age mainly through richness, cancer patients through richness and evenness. No conclusions about immunological memory after chemotherapy can be drawn from the repertoire data.

A mixed TRB-A/B primer pool amplified rearranged TRB by multiplex touch-down PCR. Each CDR3 protein is one row after TCRdb ran MiXCR on the multiplex PCR reads. The top ten hold roughly a tenth of the sample, which has fewer than 20,000 distinct CDR3 sequences, 40% to 55% seen once. This clonotype was sampled from a human donor in good health. Material: blood. The J gene is TRBJ2-5, the V gene TRBV5-6, with D possibly called TRBD1 or TRBD2 (6 bases each). The CDR3 reads CASSLRGTRETQYF. The CDR3 nucleotides read TGTGCCAGCAGCTTGCGCGGGACAAGAGAGACCCAGTACTTC.